The rows below give T cell receptor beta chains drawn from one sample of a study of blood T cell repertoires in COVID-19. Assay: immunoSEQ multiplex PCR; the TCRdb copy retains only in-frame clones and omits some. The sample lists about 120,000 clones, 82% seen once, with approximately 4.9% in the top ten. Material: peripheral blood. These receptors all stem from a woman in her 70s with acute or convalescent COVID-19. The CDR3 runs from the conserved cysteine through the conserved F or W. The D gene is left open where the match is weak. Clone size is given for some rows only: seen once, a few or many times, or a class if the clone is expanded.

J: TRBJ1-1
V: TRBV23-1
size: -
D: -
CDR3: CASSQSPNRHRNTEAFF
DNA: TGCGCCAGCAGTCAATCGCCAAACCGACACCGGAACACTGAAGCTTTCTTT

J: TRBJ2-3
V: TRBV11-2
size: -
D: TRBD2
CDR3: CASSFTSGGGDTQYF
DNA: TGTGCCAGCAGCTTTACTAGCGGGGGGGGAGATACGCAGTATTTT

J: TRBJ1-2
V: TRBV10-2
size: -
D: -
CDR3: CASSDWGGYTF
DNA: TGCGCCAGCAGTGATTGGGGCGGCTACACCTTC

J: TRBJ1-2
V: TRBV7-2
size: -
D: -
CDR3: CATTSRGAIGYTF
DNA: TGTGCCACCACCTCCAGGGGCGCGATCGGCTACACCTTC

J: TRBJ1-1
V: TRBV18
size: -
D: -
CDR3: CASSPDRFQAFF
DNA: TGTGCCAGCTCACCTGACAGGTTCCAAGCTTTCTTT

J: TRBJ2-7
V: TRBV7-9
size: -
D: -
CDR3: CASSLVVTGFHEQYF
DNA: TGTGCCAGCAGCTTAGTGGTGACAGGTTTCCACGAGCAGTACTTC

J: TRBJ1-4
V: TRBV27
size: -
D: TRBD1
CDR3: CASSFTRGDEKLFF
DNA: TGTGCCAGCAGCTTCACCAGGGGGGATGAAAAACTGTTTTTT

J: TRBJ1-2
V: TRBV4-2
size: -
D: -
CDR3: CASSQETFMAIHGYTF
DNA: TGTGCCAGCAGCCAAGAGACTTTTATGGCGATTCATGGCTACACCTTC

J: TRBJ2-5
V: TRBV16
size: -
D: -
CDR3: CASSQLAVPETQYF
DNA: TGTGCCAGCAGCCAATTGGCCGTCCCGGAGACCCAGTACTTC

J: TRBJ2-5
V: TRBV6-5
size: -
D: -
CDR3: CASSQPQGRQETQYF
DNA: TGTGCCAGCAGCCAGCCTCAGGGCCGACAAGAGACCCAGTACTTC

J: TRBJ1-1
V: TRBV18
size: few
D: -
CDR3: CASSPQGLGNTEAFF
DNA: TGTGCCAGCTCACCACAGGGACTGGGGAACACTGAAGCTTTCTTT

J: TRBJ2-1
V: TRBV9
size: -
D: -
CDR3: CASSGQSFSYNEQFF
DNA: TGTGCCAGCAGCGGACAGTCCTTCTCCTACAATGAGCAGTTCTTC

J: TRBJ2-3
V: TRBV5-6
size: -
D: -
CDR3: CASSLVAGQYTQYF
DNA: TGTGCCAGCAGCTTGGTGGCCGGACAGTATACGCAGTATTTT

J: TRBJ1-2
V: TRBV5-6
size: -
D: TRBD1
CDR3: CASSLRHRGLRYGYTF
DNA: TGTGCCAGCAGCTTGCGACATAGGGGGCTCAGGTATGGCTACACCTTC

J: TRBJ1-2
V: TRBV5-4
size: -
D: TRBD1
CDR3: CASSSTGAYGYTF
DNA: TGTGCCAGCAGTTCGACAGGGGCCTATGGCTACACCTTC

J: TRBJ2-1
V: TRBV6-5
size: -
D: -
CDR3: CASSSPGEATEQFF
DNA: TGTGCCAGCAGTTCGCCCGGGGAGGCCACTGAGCAGTTCTTC

J: TRBJ1-2
V: TRBV11-3
size: once
D: -
CDR3: CASSLDGTSNYGYTF
DNA: TGTGCCAGCAGCTTAGATGGGACATCCAACTATGGCTACACCTTC

J: TRBJ2-3
V: TRBV5-4
size: once
D: TRBD2
CDR3: CASSLSLGLALTDTQYF
DNA: TGTGCCAGCAGCTTGTCGCTTGGACTAGCCCTCACAGATACGCAGTATTTT

J: TRBJ2-5
V: TRBV6-2/TRBV6-3
size: -
D: TRBD2
CDR3: CASSSGLAGSLETQYF
DNA: TGTGCCAGCAGTTCGGGACTAGCGGGGTCCTTGGAGACCCAGTACTTC

J: TRBJ2-1
V: TRBV30
size: -
D: TRBD2
CDR3: CAWSPGLAGGPGGNEQFF
DNA: TGTGCCTGGAGCCCGGGACTAGCGGGGGGGCCGGGTGGGAATGAGCAGTTCTTC

J: TRBJ2-2
V: TRBV12-3/TRBV12-4
size: -
D: -
CDR3: CASGQSNTGELFF
DNA: TGTGCCAGCGGACAGTCGAACACCGGGGAGCTGTTTTTT

J: TRBJ2-7
V: TRBV3-1/TRBV3-2
size: few
D: -
CDR3: CASSQDSHSSYEQYF
DNA: TGTGCCAGCAGCCAAGATAGCCATTCGTCCTACGAGCAGTACTTC

J: TRBJ1-2
V: TRBV5-1
size: -
D: -
CDR3: CASSSRGAYGYTF
DNA: TGCGCCAGCAGCTCTCGGGGGGCGTATGGCTACACCTTC

J: TRBJ1-1
V: TRBV6-5
size: -
D: TRBD1
CDR3: CASSYLQGNSEAFF
DNA: TGTGCCAGCAGTTACCTACAGGGGAATTCTGAAGCTTTCTTT

J: TRBJ1-3
V: TRBV5-6
size: -
D: -
CDR3: CASSSYGNSGNTIYF
DNA: TGTGCCAGCAGCTCCTACGGGAACTCTGGAAACACCATATATTTT

J: TRBJ1-2
V: TRBV3-1/TRBV3-2
size: -
D: -
CDR3: CASSLRGSNYGYTF
DNA: TGTGCCAGCAGCCTTCGGGGGAGTAACTATGGCTACACCTTC

J: TRBJ1-2
V: TRBV5-6
size: -
D: -
CDR3: CASSQGTYYGYTF
DNA: TGTGCCAGCAGCCAAGGGACTTACTATGGCTACACCTTC

J: TRBJ2-5
V: TRBV2
size: -
D: -
CDR3: CASRRQPQETQYF
DNA: TGTGCCAGCAGGAGACAGCCTCAAGAGACCCAGTACTTC

J: TRBJ1-1
V: TRBV29-1
size: -
D: -
CDR3: CSGQISNTEAFF
DNA: TGCAGCGGCCAGATATCGAACACTGAAGCTTTCTTT

J: TRBJ2-5
V: TRBV3-1/TRBV3-2
size: -
D: TRBD2
CDR3: CASSQIPGLAAETQYF
DNA: TGTGCCAGCAGCCAAATCCCGGGACTAGCGGCCGAGACCCAGTACTTC

J: TRBJ1-6
V: TRBV7-2
size: -
D: TRBD1
CDR3: CASRGQGDVWDNSPLHF
DNA: TGTGCCAGCAGGGGACAGGGTGACGTTTGGGATAATTCACCCCTCCACTTT

J: TRBJ1-5
V: TRBV30
size: -
D: TRBD1
CDR3: CAWTGGGNQPQHF
DNA: TGTGCCTGGACAGGGGGAGGCAATCAGCCCCAGCATTTT

J: TRBJ2-3
V: TRBV5-1
size: once
D: TRBD1
CDR3: CASSWTGATDTQYF
DNA: TGCGCCAGCAGCTGGACAGGGGCTACAGATACGCAGTATTTT

J: TRBJ2-5
V: TRBV9
size: -
D: TRBD2
CDR3: CASSAGTSGVQETQYF
DNA: TGTGCCAGCAGCGCTGGAACTAGCGGAGTACAAGAGACCCAGTACTTC

J: TRBJ1-5
V: TRBV2
size: -
D: -
CDR3: CASTPSGGNQPQHF
DNA: TGTGCCAGCACCCCGTCGGGAGGGAATCAGCCCCAGCATTTT

J: TRBJ1-4
V: TRBV3-1/TRBV3-2
size: -
D: -
CDR3: CASSPGTREKLFF
DNA: TGTGCCAGCAGCCCCGGGACAAGGGAAAAACTGTTTTTT

J: TRBJ1-1
V: TRBV5-1
size: -
D: -
CDR3: CASRSGQENTEAFF
DNA: TGCGCCAGCAGGTCGGGACAAGAGAACACTGAAGCTTTCTTT

J: TRBJ1-1
V: TRBV7-9
size: -
D: -
CDR3: CASSLLEGSEAFF
DNA: TGTGCCAGCAGCTTATTGGAGGGATCTGAAGCTTTCTTT

J: TRBJ2-1
V: TRBV7-6
size: -
D: -
CDR3: CASSLGYGAHNEQFF
DNA: TGTGCCAGCAGCTTAGGGTATGGGGCTCATAATGAGCAGTTCTTC

J: TRBJ1-5
V: TRBV6-6
size: -
D: TRBD1
CDR3: CASSRDRVRQPQHF
DNA: TGTGCCAGCAGCCGGGACAGGGTTCGTCAGCCCCAGCATTTT

J: TRBJ1-1
V: TRBV10-2
size: -
D: -
CDR3: CASSGAMNTEAFF
DNA: TGCGCCAGCAGTGGGGCCATGAACACTGAAGCTTTCTTT

J: TRBJ1-4
V: TRBV27
size: -
D: -
CDR3: CASSATGFIANEKLFF
DNA: TGTGCCAGCAGTGCCACAGGGTTTATAGCTAATGAAAAACTGTTTTTT

J: TRBJ1-1
V: TRBV3-1/TRBV3-2
size: -
D: -
CDR3: CASSPRGRLNTEAFF
DNA: TGTGCCAGCAGCCCCAGGGGACGGCTGAACACTGAAGCTTTCTTT

J: TRBJ2-1
V: TRBV11-3
size: -
D: -
CDR3: CASSLEGGASYNEQFF
DNA: TGTGCCAGCAGCTTAGAAGGAGGGGCCTCCTACAATGAGCAGTTCTTC

J: TRBJ1-1
V: TRBV11-1
size: -
D: -
CDR3: CASRGGSGANTEAFF
DNA: TGTGCCAGCAGGGGGGGGAGCGGCGCAAACACTGAAGCTTTCTTT